This T cell receptor beta chain originates from a study of Graves' ophthalmopathy and Graves' hyperthyroidism. CDR3 size: 15 residues. Germline V gene sequence: CDR1 SNHLY, CDR2 FYNNEI. The V segment lost 6 bases and the J segment 3 bases; nucleotides outside the gene matches: 9. PBMCs came from 10 ml of fresh peripheral blood. Findings and limits, study-wide: Most expanded clonotypes in thyroid above 0.001 frequency also showed up in blood.

The count of this clonotype is one. Its antigen is currently unknown. Just one base apart from a much larger clone, this may be a read error. For repertoire sequencing, the TCR beta CDR3 regions were amplified from RNA transcripts. RT-PCR was first run with HTBI primers, then multiplex PCR in a second round. TCRdb fed the multiplex PCR reads into MiXCR, producing one record per CDR3 protein. Here the sample spans almost 750,000 distinct CDR3 sequences, roughly 41% being singletons. The chain has TRBV2 and TRBJ2-7; 9 nucleotides match TRBD1. Source material: peripheral blood. The sequence was collected from an adult man with Graves' ophthalmopathy. CDR3 bases: TGTGCCAGCAGCCAGTTGACAGGGGGTGACTACGAGCAGTACTTC. Protein: CASSQLTGGDYEQYF.